This T cell receptor (beta chain) was identified in a study of beta chain features in type 1 diabetes. Study-wide context: The patient and healthy donor groups were comparable for age, gender and cell yields.

This clone was detected ten times or more. The antigen is undetermined. General observations from the study: TCRB CDR3 length was moderately but significantly reduced in all four CD4+ subsets of Type 1 diabetes patients. The study notes PCR might favor shorter templates equally in patients and controls.

The CDR3 extends over 14 amino acids. The ends were cut back, 2 bases at V and 0 bases at J, with 8 bases in the middle. Looked up from germline, CDR1 is SGHDT and CDR2 is YYEEEE. The whole isolated RNA underwent reverse transcription, so sequencing captured expressed TCRB transcripts. Clones were read by immunoSEQ multiplex PCR, and TCRdb kept only the in-frame ones, dropping some. The table includes around 140,000 clones, about 9.1% detected once. The chain carries TRBV5-6 and TRBJ1-2, with D tentatively TRBD1 (6 bases). The sequence came from a woman aged 40 to 50 in good health. Sequences were obtained from central memory CD4+ T cells from blood. CDR3 in DNA: TGTGCCAGCAGCTTCAGGGGCGCTAACTATGGCTACACCTTC. It yields the protein CASSFRGANYGYTF.